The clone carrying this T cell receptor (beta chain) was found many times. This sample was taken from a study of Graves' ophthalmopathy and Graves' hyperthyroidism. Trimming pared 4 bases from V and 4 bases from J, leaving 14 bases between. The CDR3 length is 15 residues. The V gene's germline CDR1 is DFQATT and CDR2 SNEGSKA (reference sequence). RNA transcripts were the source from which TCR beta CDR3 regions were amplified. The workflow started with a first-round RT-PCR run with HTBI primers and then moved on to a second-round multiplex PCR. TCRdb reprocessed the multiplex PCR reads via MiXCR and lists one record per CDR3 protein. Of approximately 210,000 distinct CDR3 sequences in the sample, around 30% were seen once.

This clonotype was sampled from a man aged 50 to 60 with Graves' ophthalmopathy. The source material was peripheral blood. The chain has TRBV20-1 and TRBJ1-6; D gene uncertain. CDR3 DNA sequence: TGCAGTGCTAATGGCCCGACCGGATATAATTCACCCCTCCACTTT. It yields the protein CSANGPTGYNSPLHF.